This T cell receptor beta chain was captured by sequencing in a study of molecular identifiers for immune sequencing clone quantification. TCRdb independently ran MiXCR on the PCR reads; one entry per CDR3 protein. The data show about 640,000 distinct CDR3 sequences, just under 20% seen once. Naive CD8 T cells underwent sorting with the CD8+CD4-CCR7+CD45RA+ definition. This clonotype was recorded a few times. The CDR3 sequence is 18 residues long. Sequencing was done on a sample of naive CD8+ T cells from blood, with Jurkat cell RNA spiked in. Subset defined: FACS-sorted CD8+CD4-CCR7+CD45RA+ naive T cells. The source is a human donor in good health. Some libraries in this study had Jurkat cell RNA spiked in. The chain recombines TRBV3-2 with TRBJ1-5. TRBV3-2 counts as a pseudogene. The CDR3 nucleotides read TGTGCCAGCAGCCTCCTCCCCGGCAGACGATATAGCAATCAGCCCCAGCATTTT. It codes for CASSLLPGRRYSNQPQHF.